This TCR beta chain derives from a study of blood T cells in healthy people across ages. Next came a second PCR, run for roughly 6 to 11 cycles, which used a sample-barcoded 5' primer along with a J-beta primer mix. TCRdb passed the 5' RACE reads through MiXCR, listing each CDR3 protein once. Of 1,300,000 or so distinct CDR3 sequences listed, around 59% are singletons. At least ten counts were recorded for this clonotype. The germline V and J ends were trimmed by 5 bases and 5 bases, with 12 bases remaining between them. CDR1 and CDR2 (germline): SGHVS, FNYEAQ. The CDR3 consists of 13 residues. The specimen was blood. This sequence was found in a man between 18 and 35 years old in good health. The rearrangement uses TRBV7-6 and TRBJ2-5; D remains unclear. The CDR3 DNA follows: TGTGCCAGCAGCCCCCAAAACATGGAGACCCAGTACTTC. Protein: CASSPQNMETQYF.